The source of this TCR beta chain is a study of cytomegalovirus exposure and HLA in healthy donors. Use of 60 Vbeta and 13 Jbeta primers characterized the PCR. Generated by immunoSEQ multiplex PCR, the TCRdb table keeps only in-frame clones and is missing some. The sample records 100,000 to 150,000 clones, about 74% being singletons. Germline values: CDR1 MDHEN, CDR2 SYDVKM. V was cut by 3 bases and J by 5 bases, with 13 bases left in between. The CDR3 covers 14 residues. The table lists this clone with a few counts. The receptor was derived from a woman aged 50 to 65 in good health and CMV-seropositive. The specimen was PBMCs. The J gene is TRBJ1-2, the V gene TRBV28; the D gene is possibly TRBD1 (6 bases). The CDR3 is CASSLAGVRYGYTF. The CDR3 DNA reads TGTGCCAGCAGTTTGGCAGGGGTGAGGTATGGCTACACCTTC.